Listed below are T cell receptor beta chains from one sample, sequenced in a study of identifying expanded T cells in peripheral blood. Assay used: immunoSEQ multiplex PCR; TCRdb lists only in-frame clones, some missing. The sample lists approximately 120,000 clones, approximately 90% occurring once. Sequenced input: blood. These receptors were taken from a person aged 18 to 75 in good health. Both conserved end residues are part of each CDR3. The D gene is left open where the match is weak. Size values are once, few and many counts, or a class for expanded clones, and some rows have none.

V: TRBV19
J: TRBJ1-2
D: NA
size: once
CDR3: CASSILGGYTF
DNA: TGTGCCAGTAGTATACTAGGAGGCTACACCTTC

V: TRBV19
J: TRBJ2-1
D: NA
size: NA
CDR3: CASRNREGDEQFF
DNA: TGTGCCAGTAGGAACAGGGAGGGCGATGAGCAGTTCTTC

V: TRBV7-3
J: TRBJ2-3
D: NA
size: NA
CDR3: CASSLGLPTDTQYF
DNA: TGTGCCAGCAGCTTAGGACTACCCACAGATACGCAGTATTTT

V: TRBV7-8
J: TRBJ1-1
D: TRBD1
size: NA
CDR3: CASSYGPTGLNTEAFF
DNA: TGTGCCAGCAGCTACGGCCCGACAGGGCTGAACACTGAAGCTTTCTTT

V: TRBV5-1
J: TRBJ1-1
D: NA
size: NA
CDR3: CASSPSGTEAFF
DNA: TGCGCCAGCAGCCCTTCGGGCACTGAAGCTTTCTTT

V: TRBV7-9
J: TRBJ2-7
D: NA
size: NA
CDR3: CASSPDRSSYEQYF
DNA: TGTGCCAGCAGCCCCGACCGTAGCTCCTACGAGCAGTACTTC

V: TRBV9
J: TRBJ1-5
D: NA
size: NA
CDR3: CASSVENGVTKSNQPQHF
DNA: TGTGCCAGCAGCGTAGAAAACGGGGTTACGAAGAGCAATCAGCCCCAGCATTTT

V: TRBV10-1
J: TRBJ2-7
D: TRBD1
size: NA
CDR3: CASSGDRGDYEQYF
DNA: TGCGCCAGCAGCGGGGACAGGGGAGACTACGAGCAGTACTTC

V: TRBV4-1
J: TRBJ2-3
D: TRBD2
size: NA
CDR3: CASSQATSGDTDTQYF
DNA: TGCGCCAGCAGCCAAGCGACTAGCGGGGACACAGATACGCAGTATTTT

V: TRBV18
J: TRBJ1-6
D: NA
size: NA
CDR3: CASSPPGRLNSPLHF
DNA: TGTGCCAGCTCACCACCCGGGCGTCTTAATTCACCCCTCCACTTT

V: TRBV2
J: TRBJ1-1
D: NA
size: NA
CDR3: CASRGLRGYEAFF
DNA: TGTGCCAGCAGGGGCCTGCGAGGGTATGAAGCTTTCTTT

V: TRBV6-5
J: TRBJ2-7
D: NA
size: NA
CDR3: CASSRGTFSSYEQYF
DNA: TGTGCCAGCAGTCGCGGGACTTTCAGCTCCTACGAGCAGTACTTC

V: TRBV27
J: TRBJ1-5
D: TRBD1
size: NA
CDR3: CASSSGTAGHQPQHF
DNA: TGTGCCAGCAGTTCGGGGACAGCCGGCCATCAGCCCCAGCATTTT

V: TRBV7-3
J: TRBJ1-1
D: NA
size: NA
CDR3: CASSLNAPGRAFF
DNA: TGTGCCAGCAGCTTAAACGCCCCGGGGAGGGCTTTCTTT

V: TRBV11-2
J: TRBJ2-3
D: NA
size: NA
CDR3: CASSLDSWGGRGDTQYF
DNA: TGTGCCAGCAGCTTAGATTCATGGGGGGGCCGAGGAGATACGCAGTATTTT

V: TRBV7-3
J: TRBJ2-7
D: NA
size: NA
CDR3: CASSPAVYEQYF
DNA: TGTGCCAGCAGCCCGGCCGTCTACGAGCAGTACTTC

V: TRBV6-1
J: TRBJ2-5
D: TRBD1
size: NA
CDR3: CASGTGGAETQYF
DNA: TGTGCCAGTGGGACAGGGGGCGCCGAGACCCAGTACTTC

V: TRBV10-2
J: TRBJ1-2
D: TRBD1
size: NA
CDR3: CASSDTDRGYRGYTF
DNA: TGCGCCAGCAGTGATACGGACAGGGGATATCGTGGCTACACCTTC

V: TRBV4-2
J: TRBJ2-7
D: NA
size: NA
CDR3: CASSQGPTARDGYYEQYF
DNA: TGTGCCAGCAGCCAAGGGCCCACAGCTAGGGACGGCTACTACGAGCAGTACTTC

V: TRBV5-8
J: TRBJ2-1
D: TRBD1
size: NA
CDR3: CASSWTDRDREIF
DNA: TGTGCCAGCAGCTGGACTGACCGGGACAGGGAAATCTTC

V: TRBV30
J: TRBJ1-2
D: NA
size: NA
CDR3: CAWNDGDYGYTF
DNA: TGTGCCTGGAACGACGGTGACTATGGCTACACCTTC

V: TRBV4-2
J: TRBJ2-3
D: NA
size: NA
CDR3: CASSQERVDTQYF
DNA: TGTGCCAGCAGCCAAGAAAGGGTTGATACGCAGTATTTT

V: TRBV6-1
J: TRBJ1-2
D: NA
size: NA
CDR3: CASSDRQLIYGYTF
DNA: TGTGCCAGCAGTGATCGGCAGCTCATCTATGGCTACACCTTC

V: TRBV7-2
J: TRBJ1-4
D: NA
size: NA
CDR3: CASSFTRGNEKLFF
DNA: TGTGCCAGCAGCTTCACACGGGGGAATGAAAAACTGTTTTTT

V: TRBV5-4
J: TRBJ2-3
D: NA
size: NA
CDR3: CASSSPLEGRGTDTQYF
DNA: TGTGCCAGCAGCTCCCCTTTGGAGGGCCGGGGCACAGATACGCAGTATTTT

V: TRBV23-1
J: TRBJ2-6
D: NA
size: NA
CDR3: CASSQSVAGPSPGANVLTF
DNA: TGCGCCAGCAGTCAATCAGTGGCAGGCCCATCCCCTGGGGCCAACGTCCTGACTTTC

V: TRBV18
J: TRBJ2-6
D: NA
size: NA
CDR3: CASSPLRVDFPGANVLTF
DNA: TGTGCCAGCTCACCACTTCGGGTGGATTTCCCTGGGGCCAACGTCCTGACTTTC

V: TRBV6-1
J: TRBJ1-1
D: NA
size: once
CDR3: CASSASRGTEAFF
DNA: TGTGCCAGCAGTGCTTCGCGGGGCACTGAAGCTTTCTTT

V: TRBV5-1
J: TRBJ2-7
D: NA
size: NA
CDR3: CASSLLRSYEQYF
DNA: TGCGCCAGCAGCTTGTTGAGGTCCTACGAGCAGTACTTC

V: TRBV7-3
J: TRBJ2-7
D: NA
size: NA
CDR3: CASSPMGQGEQYF
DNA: TGTGCCAGCAGCCCGATGGGCCAGGGCGAGCAGTACTTC

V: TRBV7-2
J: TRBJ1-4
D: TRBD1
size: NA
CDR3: CASSLFSPKQGVNEKLFF
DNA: TGTGCCAGCAGCTTGTTTAGCCCAAAACAGGGGGTTAATGAAAAACTGTTTTTT

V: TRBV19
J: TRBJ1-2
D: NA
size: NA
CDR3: CASSPHEGLYGYTF
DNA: TGTGCCAGTAGTCCCCACGAGGGTCTCTATGGCTACACCTTC

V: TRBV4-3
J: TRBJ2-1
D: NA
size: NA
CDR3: CASSQGVDTGHGEQFF
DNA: TGCGCCAGCAGCCAAGGTGTCGACACCGGCCACGGTGAGCAGTTCTTC